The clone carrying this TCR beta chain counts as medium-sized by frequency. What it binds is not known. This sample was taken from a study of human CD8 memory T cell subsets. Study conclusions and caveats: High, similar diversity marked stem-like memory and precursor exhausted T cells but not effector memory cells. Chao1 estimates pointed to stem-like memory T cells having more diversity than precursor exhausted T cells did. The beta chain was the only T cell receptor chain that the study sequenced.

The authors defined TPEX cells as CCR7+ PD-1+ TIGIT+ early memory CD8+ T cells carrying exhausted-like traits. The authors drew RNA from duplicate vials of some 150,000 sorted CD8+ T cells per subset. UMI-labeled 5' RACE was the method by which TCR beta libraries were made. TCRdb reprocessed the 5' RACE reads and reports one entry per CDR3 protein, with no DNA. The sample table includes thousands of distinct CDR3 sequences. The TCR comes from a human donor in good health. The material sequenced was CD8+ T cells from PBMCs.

The CDR3 sequence: CASSLRGGYEQYF. The chain links TRBV7-9 to TRBJ2-7; TCRdb proposes TRBD1, but this gene call is untestable without DNA. Germline-derived CDR1 and CDR2 are SEHNR and FQNEAQ (reference sequence). This CDR3 contains 13 residues.